Shown below are 26 T cell receptor beta chains from a single sample sequenced in a study of blood T cell repertoires in COVID-19. TCRdb's table, derived via immunoSEQ multiplex PCR, lists solely in-frame clones and lacks some. The sample includes 150,000 to 200,000 clones, about 92% seen only once; the top ten take roughly 2%. The sequenced sample was peripheral blood. The receptor source for this set is a woman aged 55-69 years with COVID-19, enrolled during active disease.

The V call is TRBV12-5, the J call TRBJ1-3; D not certain. Trimming took 2 bases from V and 7 from J, leaving 21 bases between them. Germline-derived CDR1 and CDR2 are LGHNT and FRNRAP. This CDR3 comprises 17 residues. The CDR3 region has the DNA TGTGCTAGTGGTTTGCCTCTCCCCGAACAGCTTAGGAACACCATATATTTT. It is translated as CASGLPLPEQLRNTIYF.

The V and J genes are TRBV13 and TRBJ1-2; possibly TRBD1 for D (5 bases). This CDR3 is 15 amino acids long. The germline V gene encodes CDR1 PRHDT and CDR2 FYEKMQ (reference sequence). V lost 0 bases and J 2 bases, leaving 10 bases between the germline ends. CDR3 in amino acids: CASSLGPTGNYGYTF. The CDR3 region has the DNA TGTGCCAGCAGCTTAGGCCCCACAGGAAACTATGGCTACACCTTC.

The chain recombines TRBV20-1 with TRBJ1-1; 7 nucleotides match TRBD1. J lost 6 bases, V lost 3 bases, and 7 bases had no gene match. Germline V CDR1 and CDR2: DFQATT, SNEGSKA (reference sequence). The CDR3 is 13 residues long. CDR3 residues: CSASRTGKSEAFF. The CDR3, as DNA: TGCAGTGCTAGTAGGACAGGCAAATCTGAAGCTTTCTTT.

The V call is TRBV9, the J call TRBJ2-7; tentative D call: TRBD1 (5 bases). Trimming removed 0 bases from V and 3 bases from J, with 10 bases in between. This CDR3 region has 14 residues. The germline gives CDR1 SGDLS, CDR2 YYNGEE. The CDR3 is CASSVEGNSYEQYF. In DNA, the CDR3 is TGTGCCAGCAGCGTAGAGGGGAACAGCTACGAGCAGTACTTC.

The rearrangement uses TRBV6-2 or TRBV6-3 and TRBJ1-5, with 7 bases fitting TRBD1. The CDR3 is 21 amino acids. J was trimmed by 4 bases and V by 2 bases; bases with no gene match: 23. Per germline, CDR1 MNHEY and CDR2 SVGEGT. This CDR3 reads CASSYGGRDRPSVRSNQPQHF. DNA for the CDR3: TGTGCCAGCAGTTACGGGGGCCGGGACAGACCCAGTGTAAGGTCTAATCAGCCCCAGCATTTT.

The gene calls are TRBV18 and TRBJ1-1, with D tentatively TRBD1 (5 bases). The CDR3 runs to 15 residues. Trimming stripped 2 bases from V and 0 bases from J, with 10 bases between. Germline CDR1 reads KGHSH; CDR2 reads LQKENI. CDR3 in DNA: TGTGCCAGCTCACCAATCGGGGGAATGAACACTGAAGCTTTCTTT. It encodes CASSPIGGMNTEAFF.

The CDR3 coding sequence is TGTGCCAGCAGTTTGCTAGCGGGGGCCGGGGAGACCCAGTACTTC. Its translation: CASSLLAGAGETQYF. The chain carries TRBV3-1 (or the pseudogene TRBV3-2) and TRBJ2-5; TRBD2 agrees at 10 bases. The V gene's germline CDR1 is LGHDT and CDR2 YNNKEL (reference sequence). The V gene end was trimmed by 6 bases and the J gene end by 5 bases; junction bases not matched to a gene: 9. There are 15 residues in the CDR3.

The sample holds one count of this clone. The chain has TRBV4-1 and TRBJ2-1; D possibly corresponds to TRBD1 (5 bases). Per the germline V gene, CDR1 is MGHRA and CDR2 is YSYEKL. CDR3 length: 15 amino acids. Between the trimmed V and J ends, which lost 6 bases and 1 base, there was a span of 13 bases. Written as DNA, the CDR3 is TGCGCCAGCAGGGCGACAGAGACGTCCTACAATGAGCAGTTCTTC. Its protein product is CASRATETSYNEQFF.

CDR3 sequence reads: CASSHRREGNTIYF. Here the CDR3 DNA reads TGTGCCAGCAGCCACCGTAGAGAAGGAAACACCATATATTTT. This chain connects TRBV6-5 to TRBJ1-3; the D is unclear. The CDR3 sequence is 14 residues long. Germline values: CDR1 MNHEY, CDR2 SVGAGI. The V gene lost 6 bases and the J gene lost 4 bases, with 13 bases spanning the gap.

The sample holds a few counts of this clone. The genes are TRBV29-1 and TRBJ2-6; D is unclear. Germline assignment: CDR1 SQVTM and CDR2 ANQGSEA. CDR3 length: 16 amino acids. V shed 4 bases and J shed 0 bases, with 13 bases lying between them. In nucleotides, the CDR3 is TGCAGCGTTGGGGTTGGCGAGGTCTCTGGGGCCAACGTCCTGACTTTC. Translating gives CSVGVGEVSGANVLTF.

V is TRBV7-2 and J is TRBJ2-7; 10 bases are a match to TRBD2. The germline gives CDR1 SGHTA, CDR2 FQGNSA. J lost 2 bases, V lost 1 base, and 5 bases had no gene match. This CDR3 has 16 residues. CDR3: CASSLVALAGAYEQYF. For the CDR3, the DNA is TGTGCCAGCAGCTTAGTAGCGCTAGCGGGGGCCTACGAGCAGTACTTC.

The CDR3 coding sequence is TGTGCCAGCAGGCGGAACACTGAAGCTTTCTTT. Protein: CASRRNTEAFF. This chain connects TRBV3-1 (or the pseudogene TRBV3-2) to TRBJ1-1; D is unresolved. The length of the CDR3 is 11 residues. The germline V gene encodes CDR1 LGHDT and CDR2 YNNKEL (reference sequence). Trimming took 6 bases from V and 1 from J, leaving 3 bases between them.

The chain combines TRBV6-5 with TRBJ2-2, with no clear D. Germline values: CDR1 MNHEY, CDR2 SVGAGI. Trimming removed 5 bases from V and 3 bases from J, with 10 bases in between. CDR3 size: 14 residues. Here the CDR3 DNA reads TGTGCCAGCAGTCATACCCGGGACACCGGGGAGCTGTTTTTT. This translates into CASSHTRDTGELFF.

This chain joins TRBV7-9 and TRBJ1-1; TRBD1 might be the D (6 bases). The CDR3 runs 14 residues. Looked up from germline, CDR1 is SEHNR and CDR2 is FQNEAQ (reference sequence). V lost 5 bases and J 1 base, leaving 11 bases between the germline ends. This CDR3 reads CASSHWTENTEAFF. CDR3 coding DNA: TGTGCCAGCAGCCACTGGACAGAGAACACTGAAGCTTTCTTT.

The rearrangement joins TRBV15 to TRBJ1-2; D gene unclear. Trimming removed 0 bases at V and 1 base at J, with 12 bases between. The CDR3 covers 16 residues. Germline V gives CDR1 LNHNV, CDR2 YYDKDF (reference sequence). CDR3 protein: CATSREGQAFNYGYTF. CDR3 nucleotides: TGTGCCACCAGCAGAGAGGGTCAGGCCTTTAACTATGGCTACACCTTC.

The CDR3: CASTWSGIQETQYF. CDR3 nucleotide sequence: TGCGCCAGCACATGGTCGGGGATACAAGAGACCCAGTACTTC. V gene TRBV5-1 combines with J gene TRBJ2-5; perhaps TRBD2 as D (5 bases). V shed 6 bases and J shed 2 bases, with 14 bases lying between them. CDR3 length: 14 residues. The germline CDR1 and CDR2 sequences are SGHRS and YFSETQ.

V and J are TRBV7-6 and TRBJ2-1, with TRBD2 matching 11 bases. This CDR3 has 16 amino acids. Germline CDR1 reads SGHVS; CDR2 reads FNYEAQ. V lost 5 bases, J lost 2 bases, and 5 bases stayed unmatched. The CDR3 nucleotides read TGTGCCAGCAGCCTTAGCGGGGGGGCCCCCTACAATGAGCAGTTCTTC. Translation gives CASSLSGGAPYNEQFF. The full variable domain, its missing parts supplied by reference TRBV7-6 and TRBJ2-1, is GAGVSQSPRYKVTKRGQDVALRCDPISGHVSLYWYRQALGQGPEFLTYFNYEAQQDKSGLPNDRFSAERPEGSISTLTIQRTEQRDSAMYRCASSLSGGAPYNEQFFGPGTRLTVL.

The chain combines TRBV9 with TRBJ1-3, with a weak D call TRBD1 (6 bases). The CDR3 has 15 amino acids. V was clipped by 3 bases and J by 0 bases, with 10 bases between them. Germline CDR1 is SGDLS and CDR2 is YYNGEE. The CDR3 DNA sequence: TGTGCCAGCAGCGCGACAGGTAGCTCTGGAAACACCATATATTTT. It translates to CASSATGSSGNTIYF.

The chain carries TRBV5-1 and TRBJ2-4; 9 positions agree with TRBD1. This CDR3 comprises 14 residues. Germline assignment: CDR1 SGHRS and CDR2 YFSETQ. The junction had 6 bases not matched to a gene; V was cut back by 4 bases and J by 7 bases. The CDR3 DNA sequence: TGCGCCAGCAGCCCGGAAGACAGGGGGAACATTCAGTACTTC. Its translation is CASSPEDRGNIQYF.

As concerns this clone: One end of the junction varies from germline; a read error may be responsible. The chain is built from TRBV11-2 and TRBJ1-1, with 7 bases that match TRBD1. This CDR3 region has 14 residues. The germline V gene encodes CDR1 SGHAT and CDR2 FQNNGV. The CDR3 loop reads CASRATGANPEAFF. CDR3 sequence (DNA): TGTGCCAGCAGGGCTACAGGGGCGAACCCTGAAGCTTTCTTT.

The V gene is TRBV6-1, the J gene TRBJ1-5; a weak D match, TRBD1 (5 bases). CDR1 is MNHNS, CDR2 SASEGT, per germline. The CDR3 contains 15 residues. Between the trimmed V and J ends, which lost 0 bases and 2 bases, there was a span of 8 bases. The CDR3 sequence is CASSEALGGNQPQHF. Written as DNA, the CDR3 is TGTGCCAGCAGTGAAGCCTTAGGGGGCAATCAGCCCCAGCATTTT.

This clone was seen only once. The chain has TRBV28 and TRBJ1-1; 7 positions match TRBD1. V lost 10 bases, J lost 1 base, and 12 bases stayed unmatched. The CDR3 sequence is 15 residues long. Germline CDR1 is MDHEN and CDR2 is SYDVKM. In DNA form, the CDR3 reads TGTGCCATCGTGGTGGTCCACAGGGGGAACACTGAAGCTTTCTTT. It is translated as CAIVVVHRGNTEAFF.

This chain joins TRBV7-8 and TRBJ2-7; D is undetermined. V gave up 1 base and J gave up 5 bases, with 6 bases separating them. The CDR3 totals 12 residues. The germline gives CDR1 SGHVS, CDR2 FQNEAQ. The CDR3 spells CASSLGSNEQYF. The CDR3 DNA is TGTGCCAGCAGCTTAGGGTCTAACGAGCAGTACTTC.

The CDR3 loop reads CATSPSGQGGGYTF. CDR3 bases: TGTGCCACCAGCCCCTCAGGACAGGGGGGTGGCTACACCTTC. The J gene is TRBJ1-2, the V gene TRBV24-1; 10 bases align to TRBD1. CDR3 size: 14 residues. The germline CDR1 and CDR2 sequences are KGHDR and SFDVKD. J gave up 7 bases and V 7 bases, and 8 bases lay outside the gene matches.

The chain links TRBV18 to TRBJ1-2; 8 bases map to TRBD1. The CDR3 is 14 residues long. Trimming removed 3 bases from V and 8 bases from J; junction bases left unmatched: 8. Germline V gene lookup returns CDR1 KGHSH and CDR2 LQKENI. The CDR3 loop is CASSPAGGAGGYTF. In DNA, the CDR3 is TGTGCCAGCTCACCCGCAGGGGGCGCGGGAGGCTACACCTTC. The full variable domain, its missing parts supplied by reference TRBV18 and TRBJ1-2, is NAGVMQNPRHLVRRRGQEARLRCSPMKGHSHVYWYRQLPEEGLKFMVYLQKENIIDESGMPKERFSAEFPKEGPSILRIQQVVRGDSAAYFCASSPAGGAGGYTFGSGTRLTVV.

The chain couples TRBV6-2 or TRBV6-3 to TRBJ2-7; 10 bases line up with TRBD2. The CDR3 contains 19 residues. The germline CDR1 and CDR2 sequences are MNHEY and SVGEGT. V gave up 6 bases and J gave up 6 bases; unmatched junction bases: 23. CDR3 region: CASSNERGGRFQVRLEQYF. CDR3 coding DNA: TGTGCCAGCAGCAACGAGCGGGGGGGCCGTTTCCAGGTGCGTCTCGAGCAGTACTTC.